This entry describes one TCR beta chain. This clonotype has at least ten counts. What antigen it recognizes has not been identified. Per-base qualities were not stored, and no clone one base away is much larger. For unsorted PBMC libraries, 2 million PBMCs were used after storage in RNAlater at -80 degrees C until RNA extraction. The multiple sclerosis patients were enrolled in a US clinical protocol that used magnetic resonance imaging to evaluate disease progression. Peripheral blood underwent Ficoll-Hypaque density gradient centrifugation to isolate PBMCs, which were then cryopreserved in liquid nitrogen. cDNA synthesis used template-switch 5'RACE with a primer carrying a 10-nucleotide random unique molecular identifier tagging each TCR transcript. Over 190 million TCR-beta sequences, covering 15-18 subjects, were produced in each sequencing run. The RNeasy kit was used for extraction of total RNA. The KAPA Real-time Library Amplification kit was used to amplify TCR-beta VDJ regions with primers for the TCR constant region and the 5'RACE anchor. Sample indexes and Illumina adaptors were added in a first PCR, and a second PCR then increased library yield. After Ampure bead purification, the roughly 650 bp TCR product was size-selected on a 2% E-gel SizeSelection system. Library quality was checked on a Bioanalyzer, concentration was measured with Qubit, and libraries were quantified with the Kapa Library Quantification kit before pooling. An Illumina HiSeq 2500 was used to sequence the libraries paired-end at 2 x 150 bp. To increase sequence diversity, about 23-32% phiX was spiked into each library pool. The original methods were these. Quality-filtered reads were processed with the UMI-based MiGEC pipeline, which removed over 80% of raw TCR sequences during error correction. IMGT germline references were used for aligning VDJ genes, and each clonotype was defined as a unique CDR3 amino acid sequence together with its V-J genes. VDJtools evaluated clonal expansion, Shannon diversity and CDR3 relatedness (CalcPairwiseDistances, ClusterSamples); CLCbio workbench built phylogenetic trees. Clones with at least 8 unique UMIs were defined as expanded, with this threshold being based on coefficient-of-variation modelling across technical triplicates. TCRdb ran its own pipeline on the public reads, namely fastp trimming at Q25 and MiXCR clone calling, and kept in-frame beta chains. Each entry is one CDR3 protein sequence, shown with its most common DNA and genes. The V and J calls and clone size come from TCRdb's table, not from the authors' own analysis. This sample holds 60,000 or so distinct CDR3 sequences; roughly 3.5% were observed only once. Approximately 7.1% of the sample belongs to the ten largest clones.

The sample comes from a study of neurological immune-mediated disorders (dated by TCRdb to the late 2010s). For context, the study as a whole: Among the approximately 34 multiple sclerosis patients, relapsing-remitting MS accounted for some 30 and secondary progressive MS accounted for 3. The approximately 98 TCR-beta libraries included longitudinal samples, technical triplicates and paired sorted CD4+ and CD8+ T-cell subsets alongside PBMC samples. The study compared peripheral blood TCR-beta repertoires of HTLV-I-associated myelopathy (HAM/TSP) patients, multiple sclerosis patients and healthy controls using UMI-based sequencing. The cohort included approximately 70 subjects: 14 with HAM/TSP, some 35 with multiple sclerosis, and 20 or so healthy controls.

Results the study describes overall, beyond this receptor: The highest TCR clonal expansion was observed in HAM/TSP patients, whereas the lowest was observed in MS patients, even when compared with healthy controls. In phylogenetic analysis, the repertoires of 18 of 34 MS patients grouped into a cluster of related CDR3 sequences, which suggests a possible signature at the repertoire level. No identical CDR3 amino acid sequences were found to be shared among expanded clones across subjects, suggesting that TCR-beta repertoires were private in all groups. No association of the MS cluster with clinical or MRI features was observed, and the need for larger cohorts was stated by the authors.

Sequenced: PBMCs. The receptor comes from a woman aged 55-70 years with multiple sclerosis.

The sequence in DNA is TGTGCCGCCAAGACAGGAATGAACACTGAAGCTTTCTTT. Its product reads: CAAKTGMNTEAFF. The chain is made from TRBV28 and TRBJ1-1; a weak D assignment points to TRBD1 (6 bases agree). The CDR3 measures 13 amino acids from cysteine to phenylalanine. CDR3 DNA is the only sequence kept; it has 39 bases, read in frame from the first base. CDR1 and CDR2 are read off the germline V gene as MDHEN and SYDVKM. Relative to germline, V is 11 bases shorter and J is 0 bases shorter, with 13 bases between their ends.